The rows below give T cell receptor beta chains drawn from one sample of a study of blood T cell repertoires in COVID-19. Method: immunoSEQ multiplex PCR; TCRdb's copy keeps in-frame clones and lacks some. Among some 190,000 clones listed, 80% to 90% were seen once. Sequenced sample: peripheral blood. These receptors came from a human donor with active or convalescent COVID-19. The donor label of this sample is uncertain. Each CDR3 is given with its conserved first and last residue.

cdr3_aa,v_call
CASSETRGYEQYF,TRBV10-2
CASAPTRYRAEAFF,TRBV4-3
CAGNRVGETQYF,TRBV2
CASTSGGAWEQYF,TRBV28
CASSRGQGVETQYF,TRBV2
CASSLGTGSNQPQHF,TRBV28
CASSQESGFYEQYF,TRBV4-3
CASSPTGTSSGELFF,TRBV7-2
CASELGTSYPGELFF,TRBV4-1
CASSQGPGWAGELFF,TRBV11-2
CASSQAPWTGGGYGYTF,TRBV14
CASRLQAGGRNEQYF,TRBV27
CASSLPLAGGSETQYF,TRBV5-4
CASSYTRTSGDKNEQFF,TRBV6-2/TRBV6-3
CASSPGTGDNQPQHF,TRBV5-4
CASSLLQGPATEAFF,TRBV7-9
CARLGDYDQETQYF,TRBV2
CASSPGGTETQYF,TRBV19
CASSIGQGNTGELFF,TRBV18
CASNPGTGSNTIYF,TRBV5-1
CASSSRPGGLGETQYF,TRBV7-2
CSVEDWQARSGNTIYF,TRBV29-1
CASTTPGQGGNTIYF,TRBV2
CASSLSWGLAQETQYF,TRBV27
CASSGSRTGGLSGELFF,TRBV2
CATTRDRVVGGYTF,TRBV6-5
CASSVSRSGETQYF,TRBV2
CASSLDGGRGNTIYF,TRBV11-2
CASQRSGPYEQYF,TRBV27
CAWSGIGRGGGNYGYTF,TRBV30
CASSLHRGGSQPQHF,TRBV5-5
CASSLNTDYNSPLHF,TRBV7-6
CASSLGGQGSYGYTF,TRBV7-2
CASSPPTGTNEKLFF,TRBV7-9
CASRPTGTEAFF,TRBV2
CASSQEGSGSLTDTQYF,TRBV3-1/TRBV3-2
CASRLTDEKLFF,TRBV12-3/TRBV12-4
CASSRVGQGIQYF,TRBV7-2
CASSMAGTVNTGELFF,TRBV19
CASRLQGGVEKLFF,TRBV19
CASSFSGAAYNEQFF,TRBV13
CASSLVWGLSGANVLTF,TRBV7-2
CASSYLKGEQYF,TRBV6-5